This T cell receptor beta chain appears in the sequencing data of a study of PD-L1 blockade in urothelial cancer. Overall study context: From 2014, patients received atezolizumab, given as 1,200 mg intravenously every 3 weeks. Patients with male sex and bladder-origin urothelial cancer accounted for about nine tenths of the roughly 29 enrolled. The study's findings and limits: Pretreatment TCR clonality in blood, when below the median, was predictive of better survival. It was durable-benefit patients whose tumor-associated blood clones expanded more at 3 weeks.

About this clone: Its matching antigen is unknown. In the same sample, other DNA sequences code for this CDR3.

Method: immunoSEQ multiplex PCR; TCRdb's copy keeps in-frame clones and lacks some. Counted here are 60,000 to 80,000 clones, about nine tenths occurring once; the ten biggest clones make up roughly 10%. This CDR3 has 11 amino acids. Trimming took off 0 bases at V and 7 bases at J, with 4 bases between the two ends. CDR1 is MNHEY, CDR2 SVGAGI, per germline. Noted time point: peripheral blood 6 weeks after treatment start. Sample: PBMCs, taken around atezolizumab (anti-PD-L1) treatment. This clonotype was obtained from a man between 60 and 75 years old with urothelial cancer. The genes are TRBV6-5 and TRBJ2-7; the D is unclear. The CDR3 DNA is TGTGCCAGCAGTTACTCGAGTGAGCAGTACTTC. Its protein product is CASSYSSEQYF.